These 13 T cell receptor beta chains share one sample of origin, sequenced in a study of OX40 agonist ivuxolimab in advanced cancers. TCRdb keeps only in-frame clones here, not all; method: immunoSEQ multiplex PCR. The table includes about 32,000 clones, about 83% detected once. The source was CD4+ or CD8+ T cells sorted from blood, collected in a trial of the OX40 agonist ivuxolimab. The receptor source for this set is an adult with an advanced solid tumor such as melanoma, head and neck, liver or kidney cancer.

This chain links TRBV11-2 with TRBJ2-7; 15 positions match TRBD2. In germline, CDR1 is SGHAT, CDR2 FQNNGV. The ends lost 5 bases at V and 6 bases at J; junction bases unmatched: 5. The CDR3 is 15 residues long. CDR3 DNA: TGTGCCAGCAGCGTACCGGGACTAGCGGGAGGCGAGCAGTACTTC. Amino acid sequence: CASSVPGLAGGEQYF.

The rearrangement joins TRBV7-6 to TRBJ1-1, with D unresolved. This CDR3 is built from 14 residues. The V end was cut by 5 bases, the J end by 3 bases, with 13 bases between. Germline values: CDR1 SGHVS, CDR2 FNYEAQ. The CDR3 nucleotides are TGTGCCAGCAGCCATGGGGTAGAGGACACTGAAGCTTTCTTT. Translation: CASSHGVEDTEAFF.

This clone came up many times. The chain carries TRBV5-3 and TRBJ2-3; 10 positions agree with TRBD2. TRBV5-3 is labeled an ORF, and its function is uncertain. V shed 3 bases, J shed 2 bases, and the junction held 3 bases outside the gene matches. The length of the CDR3 is 15 residues. The CDR3 here is CARSYSGGYTDTQYF. The CDR3 DNA is TGTGCCAGAAGCTATAGCGGGGGGTACACAGATACGCAGTATTTT.

The genes are TRBV19 and TRBJ1-1; D is unclear. Germline CDR1 reads LNHDA; CDR2 reads SQIVND (reference sequence). V was pared by 5 bases and J by 5 bases, with 12 bases between. The CDR3 spans 13 residues. This chain's CDR3 is CASSPKGWTEAFF. The CDR3 DNA follows: TGTGCCAGTAGTCCGAAGGGATGGACTGAAGCTTTCTTT.

This chain uses TRBV12-5 with TRBJ2-7, with D possibly being TRBD1 (6 bases). The CDR3 is 16 amino acids. From germline, CDR1 is LGHNT and CDR2 FRNRAP. Trimming stripped 9 bases from V and 6 bases from J, with 27 bases between. This CDR3 is CARLSFFFGQSCEQYF. In DNA, the CDR3 is TGTGCTAGGCTATCCTTTTTTTTCGGACAGTCTTGCGAGCAGTACTTC.

In its sample, this clone was seen once. The chain employs TRBV28 and TRBJ2-7; 11 positions match TRBD1. Germline V gives CDR1 MDHEN, CDR2 SYDVKM. CDR3 length equals 18 residues. Unmatched junction bases numbered 16, after V lost 7 bases and J lost 2 bases. The CDR3 loop reads CASTLSRDRGWRTYEQYF. In nucleotides, the CDR3 is TGTGCCAGCACTCTAAGCCGGGACAGGGGGTGGAGGACCTACGAGCAGTACTTC. Combining the CDR3 with reference TRBV28 and TRBJ2-7 gives the whole variable domain DVKVTQSSRYLVKRTGEKVFLECVQDMDHENMFWYRQDPGLGLRLIYFSYDVKMKEKGDIPEGYSVSREKKERFSLILESASTNQTSMYLCASTLSRDRGWRTYEQYFGPGTRLTVT.

This chain uses TRBV29-1 with TRBJ2-7, with D perhaps TRBD2 (6 bases). V was cut by 6 bases and J by 1 base, with 7 bases left in between. Germline V gene sequence: CDR1 SQVTM, CDR2 ANQGSEA. The CDR3 covers 11 residues. The CDR3 spells CSVGTSYEQYF. The CDR3 region has the DNA TGCAGCGTCGGGACTTCCTACGAGCAGTACTTC.

The table lists this clone with a count of one. The rearrangement links TRBV5-1 to TRBJ2-7, with D tentatively TRBD2 (5 bases). The CDR3 extends over 14 amino acids. Germline CDR1 reads SGHRS; CDR2 reads YFSETQ. V was clipped by 0 bases and J by 4 bases, with 11 bases between them. CDR3 coding DNA: TGCGCCAGCAGCTTGGCCCGGGGAACGTACGAGCAGTACTTC. This encodes CASSLARGTYEQYF.

This chain connects TRBV27 to TRBJ2-1, with unresolved D. V shed 4 bases and J shed 4 bases, with 8 bases lying between them. Germline CDR1 is MNHEY and CDR2 is SMNVEV (reference sequence). The CDR3 covers 13 residues. This CDR3 is CASSSLRYNEQFF. The CDR3 DNA reads TGTGCCAGCAGTTCCTTGCGATACAATGAGCAGTTCTTC.

This clone was picked up one time. The chain joins TRBV28 to TRBJ1-1; D ambiguous. The ends were cut back, 4 bases at V and 6 bases at J, with 6 bases in the middle. The CDR3 covers 11 residues. The germline V gene has CDR1 MDHEN and CDR2 SYDVKM. This chain's CDR3 is CASSSLAEAFF. CDR3 coding DNA: TGTGCCAGCAGTTCTTTGGCTGAAGCTTTCTTT.

The rearrangement joins TRBV28 to TRBJ2-5; 7 bases align to TRBD1. CDR3 length: 13 amino acids. With 5 bases clipped from V and 5 bases from J, the junction kept 5 bases outside the gene matches. Germline V lookup: CDR1 MDHEN, CDR2 SYDVKM. CDR3 protein: CASSVQGSETQYF. The CDR3 coding sequence is TGTGCCAGCAGTGTACAGGGGTCGGAGACCCAGTACTTC.

This clone was counted many times. The V call is TRBV28, the J call TRBJ2-1; TRBD2 aligns across 7 bases. Germline V gene lookup returns CDR1 MDHEN and CDR2 SYDVKM. The V segment lost 11 bases and the J segment 4 bases; nucleotides outside the gene matches: 2. The CDR3 has 11 residues. The CDR3 sequence: CAVGGYNEQFF. CDR3 in DNA: TGTGCCGTCGGGGGGTACAATGAGCAGTTCTTC.

This clone was detected once. This sequence joins TRBV6-1 and TRBJ2-1; 8 nucleotides match TRBD2. The trim removed 6 bases at V and 4 bases at J, leaving 2 bases unmatched. The CDR3 length is 13 residues. Germline CDR1 is MNHNS and CDR2 is SASEGT. The CDR3 DNA reads TGTGCCAGCAGCACTAGCGGTTACAATGAGCAGTTCTTC. It is translated as CASSTSGYNEQFF.